A selection of T cell receptor beta chains follows, all from one sample in a study of Graves' ophthalmopathy and Graves' hyperthyroidism. TCRdb reanalysed the multiplex PCR reads using MiXCR and keeps one entry per CDR3 protein. The sample yields some 350,000 distinct CDR3 sequences, about a sixth seen once. Material: peripheral blood. The receptors shown here come from an adult woman with stable Graves' hyperthyroidism. The CDR3 runs from the conserved cysteine through the conserved F or W.

j_call | v_call | cdr3_aa
TRBJ2-7 | TRBV3-1 | CASSHAGGGYEQYF
TRBJ1-1 | TRBV29-1 | CSVQGGGQGGVAEAFF
TRBJ1-1 | TRBV20-1 | CSANRDTNTEAFF
TRBJ2-2 | TRBV19 | CASRRRGAGSEGTGELFF
TRBJ1-1 | TRBV30 | CACAGNTEAFF
TRBJ1-1 | TRBV6-1 | CASRKEGFMNTEAFF
TRBJ1-1 | TRBV6-2/TRBV6-3 | CASSTEPGQGASEAFF
TRBJ2-7 | TRBV27 | CASSLSKVHPYEQYF
TRBJ1-5 | TRBV20-1 | CSARVGGVYQPQHF
TRBJ2-7 | TRBV18 | CASSPQGRGSGEQYF
TRBJ2-7 | TRBV10-2 | CASSGVGLTYEQYF
TRBJ1-5 | TRBV7-8 | CASKQQGHNQPQHF
TRBJ2-5 | TRBV12-3/TRBV12-4 | CASSPGLAGPYF
TRBJ1-5 | TRBV6-5 | CASSYTGFNQPQHF
TRBJ2-7 | TRBV9 | CASSVATGPSSEQYF
TRBJ1-2 | TRBV7-8 | CASSWEVSYGYTF
TRBJ1-3 | TRBV19 | CASSSPVDSGNTIYF
TRBJ2-7 | TRBV12-3/TRBV12-4 | CASSLAPGAEQYF
TRBJ1-1 | TRBV20-1 | CSANSDRDTEAFF
TRBJ2-7 | TRBV28 | CASSWGRQGSYEQYF
TRBJ2-2 | TRBV19 | CATGGPTGELFF
TRBJ1-1 | TRBV18 | CASSPVGTGATEAFF
TRBJ2-2 | TRBV10-2 | CASRAVGGSAGELFF
TRBJ2-7 | TRBV2 | CASSDVLAGTYEQYF
TRBJ1-1 | TRBV7-2 | CASSPGTGMAEAFF
TRBJ2-7 | TRBV11-2 | CASSLVAIEQYF
TRBJ2-2 | TRBV6-5 | CASSNLGTGTGELFF
TRBJ2-7 | TRBV15 | CATSLTPGQGGPSYEQYF